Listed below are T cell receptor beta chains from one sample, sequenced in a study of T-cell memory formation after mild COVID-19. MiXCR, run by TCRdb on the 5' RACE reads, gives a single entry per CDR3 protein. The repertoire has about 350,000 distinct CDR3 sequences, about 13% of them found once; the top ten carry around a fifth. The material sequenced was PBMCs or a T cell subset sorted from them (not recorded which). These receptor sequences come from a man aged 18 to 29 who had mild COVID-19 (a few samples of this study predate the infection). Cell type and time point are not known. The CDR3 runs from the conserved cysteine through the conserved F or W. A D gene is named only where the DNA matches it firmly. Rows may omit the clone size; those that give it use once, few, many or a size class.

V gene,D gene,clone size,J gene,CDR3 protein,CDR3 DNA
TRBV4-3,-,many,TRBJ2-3,CASSQDLLTGASTDTQYF,TGCGCCAGCAGCCAAGATCTGCTTACGGGGGCTAGCACAGATACGCAGTATTTT
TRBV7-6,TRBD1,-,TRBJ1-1,CASSFGTGGPNTEAFF,TGTGCCAGCAGCTTCGGGACAGGGGGACCTAACACTGAAGCTTTCTTT
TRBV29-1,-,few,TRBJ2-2,CSVSFGVTGELFF,TGCAGCGTTAGCTTCGGTGTCACCGGGGAGCTGTTTTTT
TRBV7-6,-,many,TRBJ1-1,CASSPQGYTEAFF,TGTGCCAGCAGCCCACAGGGTTACACTGAAGCTTTCTTT
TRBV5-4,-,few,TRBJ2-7,CASSFRQGREQYF,TGTGCCAGCAGCTTTCGGCAGGGACGCGAGCAGTACTTC
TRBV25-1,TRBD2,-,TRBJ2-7,CASSGERDSSSYEQYF,TGTGCCAGCAGTGGGGAGCGGGACTCAAGCTCCTACGAGCAGTACTTC
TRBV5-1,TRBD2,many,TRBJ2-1,CASSPGTSGGLSYNEQFF,TGCGCCAGCAGCCCGGGGACTAGCGGGGGCCTTTCCTACAATGAGCAGTTCTTC
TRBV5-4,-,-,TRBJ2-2,CASSPDPTSLPGELFF,TGTGCCAGCAGCCCTGACCCAACCTCCCTTCCCGGGGAGCTGTTTTTT
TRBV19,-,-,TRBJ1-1,CASIRGYTEAFF,TGTGCCAGTATCAGAGGGTACACTGAAGCTTTCTTT
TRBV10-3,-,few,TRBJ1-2,CAISDQGTSGYGYTF,TGTGCCATCAGTGATCAGGGTACCTCCGGATATGGCTACACCTTC
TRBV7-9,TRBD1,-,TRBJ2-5,CASSTRDRAEETQYF,TGTGCCAGCAGCACCCGGGACAGGGCCGAAGAGACCCAGTACTTC
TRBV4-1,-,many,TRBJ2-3,CASSHPSGGGRADTQYF,TGCGCCAGCAGCCACCCCTCTGGGGGGGGGCGCGCAGATACGCAGTATTTT
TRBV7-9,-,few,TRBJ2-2,CASSSTSSDGELFF,TGTGCCAGCAGCTCCACTAGCTCCGACGGGGAGCTGTTTTTT
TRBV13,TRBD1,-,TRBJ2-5,CASSSRDRNWETQYF,TGTGCCAGCAGCTCTCGGGACAGGAATTGGGAGACCCAGTACTTC
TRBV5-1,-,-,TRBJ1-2,CASGEGSGYTF,TGCGCCAGCGGGGAGGGGAGCGGCTACACCTTC
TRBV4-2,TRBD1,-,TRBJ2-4,CASSQTGQRQNIQYF,TGTGCCAGCAGCCAGACGGGACAGCGCCAAAACATTCAGTACTTC
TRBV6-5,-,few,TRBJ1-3,CASSLGGGLEAGNTIYF,TGTGCCAGCAGTCTGGGGGGGGGCTTAGAAGCTGGAAACACCATATATTTT
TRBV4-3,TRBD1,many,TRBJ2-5,CASSQGQGETQYF,TGCGCCAGCAGCCAAGGACAGGGAGAGACCCAGTACTTC
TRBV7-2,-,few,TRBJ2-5,CASSPDSIQETQYF,TGTGCCAGCAGCCCAGACTCAATTCAAGAGACCCAGTACTTC
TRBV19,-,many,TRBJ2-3,CASKEGGPTDTQYF,TGTGCCAGCAAGGAGGGGGGGCCCACAGATACGCAGTATTTT
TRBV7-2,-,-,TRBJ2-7,CASSFQGSAEQYF,TGTGCCAGCAGCTTCCAGGGATCTGCCGAGCAGTACTTC
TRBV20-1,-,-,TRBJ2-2,CSARGSRGFTGELFF,TGCAGTGCTAGAGGTTCGCGGGGATTCACCGGGGAGCTGTTTTTT
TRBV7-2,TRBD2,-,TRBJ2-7,CASSLAGTNYEQYF,TGTGCCAGCAGCTTAGCAGGGACTAACTACGAGCAGTACTTC
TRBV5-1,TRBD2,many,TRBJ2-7,CASSSRTGTSSEQYF,TGCGCCAGCAGCTCGCGTACCGGGACTAGCTCCGAGCAGTACTTC
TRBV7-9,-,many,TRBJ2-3,CASSPPGGASTDTQYF,TGTGCCAGCAGCCCACCGGGGGGCGCCAGCACAGATACGCAGTATTTT
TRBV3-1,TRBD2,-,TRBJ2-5,CASLGTRSSLGETQYF,TGTGCCAGCCTCGGGACTAGGAGCTCCTTGGGGGAGACCCAGTACTTC
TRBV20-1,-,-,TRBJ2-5,CSARPTVQETQYF,TGCAGTGCTAGACCGACAGTCCAAGAGACCCAGTACTTC
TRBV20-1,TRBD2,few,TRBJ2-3,CSAPPSGTTDTQYF,TGCAGTGCTCCCCCTAGCGGAACCACAGATACGCAGTATTTT
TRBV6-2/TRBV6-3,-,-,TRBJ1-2,CASSYPFPGRTSYGYTF,TGTGCCAGCAGTTACCCGTTCCCGGGACGGACCTCCTATGGCTACACCTTC
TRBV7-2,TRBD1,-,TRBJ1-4,CASSPGTAEKLFF,TGTGCCAGCAGCCCAGGGACAGCCGAAAAACTGTTTTTT
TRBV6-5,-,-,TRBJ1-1,CASSYPGTIGTEAFF,TGTGCCAGCAGTTACCCCGGGACGATAGGCACTGAAGCTTTCTTT
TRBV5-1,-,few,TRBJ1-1,CASSLTSGSTEAFF,TGCGCCAGCAGCTTGACGTCAGGGTCTACTGAAGCTTTCTTT
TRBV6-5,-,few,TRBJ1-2,CASSYGSYYGYTF,TGTGCCAGCAGTTACGGGTCTTACTATGGCTACACCTTC
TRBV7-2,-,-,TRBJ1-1,CASSLQHAGGWNTEAFF,TGTGCCAGCAGCTTACAGCACGCAGGTGGATGGAACACTGAAGCTTTCTTT
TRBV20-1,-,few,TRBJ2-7,CSARAPTAYEQYF,TGCAGTGCTAGAGCACCGACAGCCTACGAGCAGTACTTC
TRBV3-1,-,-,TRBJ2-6,CASSRPGSGANVMTF,TGTGCCAGCAGCCGCCCCGGGTCTGGGGCCAACGTCATGACTTTC
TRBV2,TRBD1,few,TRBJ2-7,CASSSGQDEQYF,TGTGCCAGCAGTTCAGGACAGGACGAGCAGTACTTC
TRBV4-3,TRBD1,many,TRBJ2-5,CASSQVPGQEETQYF,TGCGCCAGCAGCCAAGTGCCCGGACAGGAAGAGACCCAGTACTTC
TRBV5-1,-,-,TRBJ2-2,CASSLLSTNTGELFF,TGCGCCAGCAGCTTGCTCAGCACCAACACCGGGGAGCTGTTTTTT
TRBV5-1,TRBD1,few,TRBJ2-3,CASSLQDRDVLDTQYF,TGCGCCAGCAGCTTACAGGACAGGGATGTATTAGATACGCAGTATTTT
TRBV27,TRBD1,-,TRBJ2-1,CASSSGQGTAIYNEQFF,TGTGCCAGCAGTTCCGGACAGGGGACCGCTATTTACAATGAGCAGTTCTTC
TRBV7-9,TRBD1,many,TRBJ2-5,CASSLTKGQLQETQYF,TGTGCCAGCAGCTTAACGAAGGGACAGCTACAAGAGACCCAGTACTTC
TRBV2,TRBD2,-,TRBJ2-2,CASSRDYSTGELFF,TGTGCCAGCAGCCGGGACTATTCTACCGGGGAGCTGTTTTTT
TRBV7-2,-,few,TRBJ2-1,CASSLVFPGAIGEQFF,TGTGCCAGCAGCTTAGTATTTCCGGGGGCTATCGGTGAGCAGTTCTTC
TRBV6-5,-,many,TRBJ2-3,CASSWDNTDTQYF,TGTGCCAGCAGTTGGGACAACACAGATACGCAGTATTTT